The subject of this entry is one TCR beta chain. Its antigen is not yet known. No much larger clone is present one base from it, and per-base qualities are unavailable. The CDR3 numbers 14 residues from cysteine through phenylalanine. Only the CDR3 DNA stays, 42 bases, in frame from base 1. Trimming accounts for 2 bases at V and 5 bases at J, while the number of junction bases matched to no gene is 3. The germline V gene encodes CDR1 SGHTA and CDR2 FQGTGA. This sample is drawn from a study of post-analysis software for immune sequencing data (dated by TCRdb to the mid-2010s). At the level of the whole study: Relapsing-remitting, secondary progressive and progressive-relapsing multiple sclerosis were recorded as disease courses, and subtype annotation was lacking for some patients. The multiple sclerosis patient repertoires were compared with 10 or so previously published healthy control repertoires from donors aged roughly 6 to 27 years. A subset of samples was prepared in parallel using single-end sample barcoding, then pooled and co-amplified after Illumina adapter ligation.

The library was generated by PCR. These reads were obtained on an Illumina HiSeq 2500. To reduce PCR and sequencing biases, unique molecular identifiers were built into the TCR beta cDNA libraries. Every 1 to 10 million input T cells yielded roughly 0.5 million cDNA molecules, meaning each molecule approximated one T cell. The patient libraries were prepared and sequenced with the same protocol used for the earlier healthy control dataset. Within a given batch, samples were prepared together, multiplexed and sequenced on the same HiSeq lane. The study's processing was this. Raw barcoded reads were processed with MIGEC, discarding single-read molecular identifier groups before consensus assembly and CDR3 extraction. Clonotype tables were post-analysed with VDJtools, normalizing diversity by down-sampling all datasets to the smallest sample size. In repertoire overlap clustering, CDR3 amino acid sequences, but not nucleotide sequences, were matched to correct batch-related cross-sample contamination. Through fastp at Q25 and MiXCR, TCRdb rebuilt clones from the public reads, retaining in-frame beta chains. Rows matching on CDR3 protein sequence are summarized as one entry with the most common DNA and genes. The V and J calls reflect TCRdb's pipeline rather than the authors' work. This sample holds around 710,000 distinct CDR3 sequences; more than 45% were observed only once. Clones ranked in the top ten supply around 4.7% of the sample.

Paper-wide results and their limitations: Significantly higher frequencies in patients than in controls were found for roughly 5 TRBV segments, including TRBV5-6, TRBV5-1 and TRBV20-1. Strong co-clustering of samples prepared in the same batch was shown by direct clustering with F measure, prompting a batch-effect correction. Multiple sclerosis patients had significantly lower normalized Chao1 diversity than controls, a result that suggests substantial peripheral T-cell clonal expansion. The control group was slightly older than the multiple sclerosis patient group.

TCR beta repertoires were profiled from peripheral blood of 10 to 15 young patients with multiple sclerosis to demonstrate the VDJtools post-analysis software. Multiple sclerosis patients were children and adolescents aged roughly 6 to 16 years. Sequencing was performed on blood. The sequence was collected from a girl aged 10 to 17 with multiple sclerosis. The chain links TRBV7-3 with TRBJ2-4, and 7 junction bases match TRBD2. At the DNA level, the sequence is TGTGCCAGCAGCTTAGGGAGGGAGGAAAACATTCAGTACTTC. It translates to CASSLGREENIQYF.